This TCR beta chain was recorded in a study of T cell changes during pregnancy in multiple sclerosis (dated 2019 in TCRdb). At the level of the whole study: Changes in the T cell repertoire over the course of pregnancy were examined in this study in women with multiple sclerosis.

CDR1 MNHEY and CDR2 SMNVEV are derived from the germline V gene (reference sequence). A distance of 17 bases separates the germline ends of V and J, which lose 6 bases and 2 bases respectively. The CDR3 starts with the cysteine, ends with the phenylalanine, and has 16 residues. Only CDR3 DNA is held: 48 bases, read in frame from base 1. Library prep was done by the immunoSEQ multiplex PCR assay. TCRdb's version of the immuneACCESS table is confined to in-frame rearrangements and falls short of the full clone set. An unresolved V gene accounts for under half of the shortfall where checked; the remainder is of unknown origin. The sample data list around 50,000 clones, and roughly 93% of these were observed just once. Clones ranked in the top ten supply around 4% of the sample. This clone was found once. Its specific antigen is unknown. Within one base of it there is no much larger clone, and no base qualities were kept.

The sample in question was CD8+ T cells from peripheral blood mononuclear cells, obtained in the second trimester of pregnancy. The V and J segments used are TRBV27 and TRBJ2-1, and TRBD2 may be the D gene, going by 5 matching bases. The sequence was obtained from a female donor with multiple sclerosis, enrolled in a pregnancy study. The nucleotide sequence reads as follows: TGTGCCAGCAGCCTAACCCCCGGGAAAACCTACAATGAGCAGTTCTTC. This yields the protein CASSLTPGKTYNEQFF.